This record concerns one T cell receptor (beta chain) sequence. What it recognizes is unknown. These data belong to a study of cytomegalovirus exposure and HLA in healthy donors. Study-level points and caveats: Rare sequences made up most TCRs, while some public TCRs were found in many donors. What a later analysis showed was that several of the most significant clusters appeared linked to common viral pathogens.

13 Jbeta primers and 60 Vbeta primers were used for the PCR. Study processing details: Later analysis identified tens of millions of unique TCR beta chains, approximately 10 million shared. Measured with immunoSEQ multiplex PCR; TCRdb has only the in-frame clones, and not every one. The V and J calls and clone size are taken from that table; D and trimming were inferred from the DNA. The sample records under 75,000 clones, roughly 90% being singletons. The receptor was isolated from a woman aged 30 to 39 in good health and CMV-seronegative. Sequencing input: PBMCs.

CDR3 sequence: CASSGRMAEERIPSYEQYF. Written as DNA, the CDR3 is TGTGCCAGCAGCGGTAGGATGGCGGAGGAACGTATACCTTCCTACGAGCAGTACTTC. This chain connects TRBV11-2 to TRBJ2-7, with D perhaps matching TRBD2 (5 bases). The CDR3 consists of 19 residues. Trimming removed 5 bases at V and 1 base at J, with 27 bases between. CDR1 and CDR2 (germline): SGHAT, FQNNGV.